This T cell receptor (beta chain) was recorded in a study of PD-1 blockade in classical Hodgkin lymphoma. The CDR3 totals 13 residues. Germline lookup yields CDR1 MNHNS and CDR2 SASEGT. V dropped 10 bases and J dropped 0; count of bases not matched to a gene: 6. The table came from immunoSEQ multiplex PCR; TCRdb's copy has only in-frame clones and leaves some out. The repertoire consists of about 150,000 clones, with about 78% occurring once and the leading ten covering 7.5% to 10%. Patients all relapsed after autologous stem cell transplantation, and there was variation in brentuximab vedotin exposure.

J is TRBJ2-7 and V is TRBV6-1; TRBD1 aligns across 7 bases. This clonotype originated in a human donor with classical Hodgkin lymphoma. This specimen was peripheral blood mononuclear cells (PBMCs), taken before the second cycle of nivolumab. The CDR3 DNA reads as TGTGCCACCAGACAGGGAAGCTCCTACGAGCAGTACTTC. Translation gives CATRQGSSYEQYF.